This T cell receptor beta chain was recorded in a study of T cell clones after liver transplantation. Study-wide context: Until 12-24 months post-transplant, subjects got standard immunosuppression and no induction. Tolerance: complete withdrawal held at least one year, liver enzymes staying within twice normal.

Concerning this clone: Its antigen is still unknown.

Study results and caveats: These preliminary findings come from unstandardized post-transplant sampling times.

CD3+CD4+ and CD3+CD8+ cells were FACS-sorted from thawed unstimulated PBMCs. Using immunoSEQ multiplex PCR, the repertoire was profiled, and TCRdb retains in-frame clones only, with some absent. The sample yields fewer than 110,000 clones, around 84% seen once. There are 15 residues in the CDR3. Trimming removed 6 bases from V and 1 base from J; junction bases left unmatched: 7. CDR1 is MNHNY, CDR2 SVGAGI, per germline (reference sequence). The receptor comes from a human patient who received a liver transplant. Some T cells may have come from the graft donor. The rearrangement uses TRBV6-6 and TRBJ1-1, with 8 bases fitting TRBD1. The material sequenced was CD4+ T cells from blood, taken around 44 months after liver transplant. The chain's CDR3 is CASSSRDRGNTEAFF. The CDR3 nucleotides read TGTGCCAGCAGCTCCCGAGACAGGGGGAACACTGAAGCTTTCTTT.